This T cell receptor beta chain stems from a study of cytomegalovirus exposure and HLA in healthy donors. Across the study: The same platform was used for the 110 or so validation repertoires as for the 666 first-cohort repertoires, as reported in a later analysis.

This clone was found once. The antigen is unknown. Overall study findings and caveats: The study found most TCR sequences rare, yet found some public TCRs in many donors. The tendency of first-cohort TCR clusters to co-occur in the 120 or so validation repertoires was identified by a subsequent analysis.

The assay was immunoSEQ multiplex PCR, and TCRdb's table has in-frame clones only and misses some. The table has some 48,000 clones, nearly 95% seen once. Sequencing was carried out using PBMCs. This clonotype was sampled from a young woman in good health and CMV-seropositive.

The DNA for the CDR3 is TGCAGCGTTCTGGTTCTCGGAGGGAAAAATGAGCAGTTCTTC. It translates to CSVLVLGGKNEQFF. J is TRBJ2-1 and V is TRBV29-1; tentative D call: TRBD2 (6 bases). CDR1 is SQVTM and CDR2 is ANQGSEA in the germline V gene. The CDR3 has 14 amino acids. Trimming removed 5 bases from V and 7 bases from J, with 18 bases in between.